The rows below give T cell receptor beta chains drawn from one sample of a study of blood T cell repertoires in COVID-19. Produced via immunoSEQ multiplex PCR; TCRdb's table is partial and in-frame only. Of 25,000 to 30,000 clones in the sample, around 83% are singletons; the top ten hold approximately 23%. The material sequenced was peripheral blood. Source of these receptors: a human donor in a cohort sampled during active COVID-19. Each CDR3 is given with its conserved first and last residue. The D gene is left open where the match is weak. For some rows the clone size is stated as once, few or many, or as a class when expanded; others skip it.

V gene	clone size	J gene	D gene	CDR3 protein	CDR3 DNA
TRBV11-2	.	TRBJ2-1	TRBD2	CASRGLAGALYNEQFF	TGTGCCAGCAGGGGACTAGCGGGAGCTCTGTACAATGAGCAGTTCTTC
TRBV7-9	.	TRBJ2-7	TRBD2	CASSFFGGSSYEQYF	TGTGCCAGCAGCTTCTTCGGCGGGAGCTCCTACGAGCAGTACTTC
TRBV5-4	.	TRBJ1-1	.	CASSARQDMNTEAFF	TGTGCCAGCAGCGCCAGACAGGACATGAACACTGAAGCTTTCTTT
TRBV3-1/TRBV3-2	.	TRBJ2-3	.	CASSQERLRTDTQYF	TGTGCCAGCAGCCAAGAACGTCTACGCACAGATACGCAGTATTTT
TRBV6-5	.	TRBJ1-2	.	CASSPTGGVVYGYTF	TGTGCCAGCAGTCCCACGGGGGGAGTAGTCTATGGCTACACCTTC
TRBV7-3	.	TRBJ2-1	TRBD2	CASSLYTSGRGEQFF	TGTGCCAGCAGCTTATATACTAGCGGGAGGGGTGAGCAGTTCTTC
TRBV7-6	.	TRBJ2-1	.	CASSPLFLGASYNEQFF	TGTGCCAGCAGCCCCCTGTTTTTAGGGGCCTCCTACAATGAGCAGTTCTTC
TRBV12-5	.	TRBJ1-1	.	CASGLAGGEEAFF	TGTGCTAGTGGTTTGGCCGGGGGGGAGGAAGCTTTCTTT
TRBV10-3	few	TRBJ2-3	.	CAISDPAGPTDTQYF	TGTGCCATCAGTGACCCGGCGGGCCCCACAGATACGCAGTATTTT
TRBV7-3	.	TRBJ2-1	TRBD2	CASSSAGGPTNEQFF	TGTGCCAGCAGCTCAGCGGGAGGGCCAACCAATGAGCAGTTCTTC
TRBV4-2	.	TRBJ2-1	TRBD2	CASSHAGTSDYNEQFF	TGTGCCAGCAGCCATGCCGGGACTAGTGACTACAATGAGCAGTTCTTC
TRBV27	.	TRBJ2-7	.	CASSLFGGSSYEQYF	TGTGCCAGCAGTTTATTCGGGGGAAGCTCCTACGAGCAGTACTTC
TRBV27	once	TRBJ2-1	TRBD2	CASSLWTSGGDNEQFF	TGTGCCAGCAGTTTATGGACTAGCGGGGGAGACAATGAGCAGTTCTTC
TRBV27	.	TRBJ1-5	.	CASSTHHQPQHF	TGTGCCAGCAGTACTCATCATCAGCCCCAGCATTTT
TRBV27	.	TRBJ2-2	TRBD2	CASSPLAGGRTGELFF	TGTGCCAGCAGTCCTCTAGCGGGGGGGAGAACCGGGGAGCTGTTTTTT
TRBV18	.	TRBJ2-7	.	CASSQSGTQTYEQYF	TGTGCCAGCTCACAGTCCGGGACTCAAACCTACGAGCAGTACTTC
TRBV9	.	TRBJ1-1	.	CASNRGGNTEAFF	TGTGCCAGCAATAGGGGGGGAAACACTGAAGCTTTCTTT
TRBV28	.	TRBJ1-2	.	CASSLLGAGNYGYTF	TGTGCCAGCAGCCTCCTGGGGGCTGGTAACTATGGCTACACCTTC
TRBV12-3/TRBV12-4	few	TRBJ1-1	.	CASTYFRGTEAFF	TGTGCCAGCACTTACTTCAGGGGAACTGAAGCTTTCTTT
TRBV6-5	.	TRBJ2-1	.	CASMGNFNEQFF	TGTGCCAGCATGGGCAATTTCAATGAGCAGTTCTTC
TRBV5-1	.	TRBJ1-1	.	CASSPSQYTEAFF	TGCGCCAGCAGCCCATCACAGTACACTGAAGCTTTCTTT